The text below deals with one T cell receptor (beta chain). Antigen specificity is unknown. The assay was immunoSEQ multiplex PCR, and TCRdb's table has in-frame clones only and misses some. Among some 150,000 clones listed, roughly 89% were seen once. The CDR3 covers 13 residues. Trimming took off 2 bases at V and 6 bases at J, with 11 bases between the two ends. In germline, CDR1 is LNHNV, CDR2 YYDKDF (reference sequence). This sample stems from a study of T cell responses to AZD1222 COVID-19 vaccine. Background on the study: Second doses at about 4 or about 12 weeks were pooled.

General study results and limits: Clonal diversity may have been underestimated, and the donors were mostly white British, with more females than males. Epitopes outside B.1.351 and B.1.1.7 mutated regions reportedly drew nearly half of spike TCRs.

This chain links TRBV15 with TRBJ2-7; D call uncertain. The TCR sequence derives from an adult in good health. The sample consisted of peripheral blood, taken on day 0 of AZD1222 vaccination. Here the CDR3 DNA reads TGTGCCACCAGCAGACCCCGAGCAAGCGAGCAGTACTTC. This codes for CATSRPRASEQYF.